These 21 T cell receptor delta chains were sequenced from one sample in a study of γδ T cells in repeated Plasmodium falciparum infection. Bulk repertoires came from Vgamma9/Vdelta2+ or Vdelta2-negative gammadelta T cells flow-sorted from PBMC. TCRdb re-called clones from the multiplex PCR reads via CATT. The sample gives about 89,000 delta-chain clones, more than 1.4% of which show up once; over 8% is in the top ten. The sequencing input was gamma-delta T cells from blood. The receptor set was obtained from a pool of human donors (malaria-infected and uninfected, not separated).

This clone was seen many times. This rearrangement joins TRAV38-2/DV8 to TRDJ1; TRDD3 agrees at 11 bases. Germline CDR1 is TSESDYY and CDR2 is QEAYKQQN. The CDR3 has 19 amino acids. With 6 bases clipped from V and 1 base from J, the junction kept 17 bases outside the gene matches. CDR3 in amino acids: CAYKARNYLGDTPTDKLIF. CDR3 DNA sequence: TGTGCTTATAAGGCCCGCAACTACCTGGGGGATACCCCCACCGATAAACTCATCTTT.

This clone was recorded at least ten times. The likely explanation is a read error, given a far larger clone one base away. The same CDR3 also results from other DNA sequences found in this sample. The chain carries TRDV2 and TRDJ1; TRDD3 agrees at 11 bases. The germline gives CDR1 GEAIGNYY, CDR2 EKD. The CDR3 is 21 amino acids. In DNA form, the CDR3 reads TGTGCCTGCGACACCGTGAAGGCTAGTCCTGGGGGATACAAAGAAACCGATAAACTCATCTTT. This translates into CACDTVKASPGGYKETDKLIF.

The rearrangement uses TRDV1 and TRDJ1; 13 nucleotides agree with TRDD3. No J gene is reported in TCRdb; it was inferred here by comparing the DNA with germline. V lost 3 bases and J lost 8; bases outside the gene matches: 12. The CDR3 covers 17 residues. Germline CDR1 TSWWSYY, CDR2 QGS. The CDR3 coding sequence is TGTGCTCTTGGGGATCTGGACGGTACTGGGGGATACGAGAAACTCATCTTT. This translates into CALGDLDGTGGYEKLIF.

Worth noting for this clone: TCRdb lists the protein of a much larger clone for this DNA, which differs at residue 13, so this is likely a read error; the protein given here is translated from the DNA itself. CDR3 region: CALGLTRRNNWGVRYTDKLIF. CDR3 in DNA: TGTGCTCTTGGGCTTACTCGACGTAATAACTGGGGGGTACGGTACACCGATAAACTCATCTTT. This chain uses TRDV1 with TRDJ1, with 8 bases that match TRDD3. TCRdb lists no J gene, so it was determined here by aligning the DNA to germline. This CDR3 comprises 21 residues. Losses at the gene ends were 5 bases for V and 0 bases for J; bases not matched to a gene: 23. Per the germline V gene, CDR1 is TSWWSYY and CDR2 is QGS.

Note on this clone: Translating this DNA gives a protein that differs at residue 16 from the TCRdb one, which belongs to a much larger clone; a read error is likely, and the protein shown is this translation. No J gene was named, though the V gene is TRDV2; the listed D gene, TRDD3, was not tested against the DNA. The CDR3 runs 18 residues. The germline V gene encodes CDR1 GEAIGNYY and CDR2 EKD. The CDR3 loop is CACDTSSRGIRRTDKPIF. The DNA of the CDR3 is TGTGCCTGTGACACATCTAGCCGGGGGATACGCCGCACCGATAAACCCATCTTT.

With respect to this clone: A much larger clone is a single base away; this may be a read error. Other DNA sequences in this specimen translate into the identical CDR3. This chain uses TRDV1 with TRDJ1; D is perhaps TRDD2 (5 bases). Germline CDR1 and CDR2: TSWWSYY and QGS. Trimming took 4 bases from V and 7 from J, leaving 22 bases between them. CDR3 length: 16 residues. The CDR3 loop is CALGGPFLSPPFKLIF. The DNA for the CDR3 is TGTGCTCTTGGGGGGCCGTTCCTTTCGCCCCCTTTTAAACTCATCTTT.

On this clone itself: TCRdb's entry gives the protein of a much larger clone, which mismatches this DNA's translation at residue 13, likely from a read error; the protein reported here is translated from the DNA. The chain is built from TRDV2 and TRDJ3; 9 bases are shared with TRDD3. No J gene is reported in TCRdb; it was inferred here by comparing the DNA with germline. The V gene end was trimmed by 4 bases and the J gene end by 2 bases; junction bases not matched to a gene: 17. There are 21 residues in the CDR3. Per germline, CDR1 GEAIGNYY and CDR2 EKD. The CDR3 nucleotides read TGTGCCTGTGATGGATTACTGGGGGACTTATACAGCCCCTGGGACACCCGACAGATGTTTTTC. Residues: CACDGLLGDLYSPWDTRQMFF.

About this clone itself: TCRdb's protein, taken from a much larger clone, differs from this DNA's translation at residue 16, likely owing to a read error; the protein displayed comes from the DNA. V is TRDV1 and J is TRDJ1, with D perhaps matching TRDD3 (6 bases). TCRdb carries no J gene annotation; the J gene was assigned here by matching the DNA with germline. CDR1 TSWWSYY and CDR2 QGS come from the germline V gene. Trimming pared 1 base from V and 6 bases from J, leaving 39 bases between. This CDR3 region has 23 residues. The CDR3 is CALGERGESGVCRFPPPHHKLIF. DNA for the CDR3: TGTGCTCTTGGGGAACGAGGAGAATCTGGGGTTTGTCGCTTCCCTCCCCCTCATCATAAACTCATCTTT.

On this clone itself: TCRdb has a much larger clone's protein, which differs at residue 5 from the translation of this DNA, likely because of a read error; what is shown is the protein translated from the DNA. The chain employs TRDV2 and TRDJ1; weak D call: TRDD3 (6 bases). Here the J gene was assigned by germline matching of the DNA, as TCRdb has none. CDR1 is GEAIGNYY and CDR2 is EKD in the germline V gene. The CDR3 sequence is 13 residues long. V gave up 3 bases and J gave up 2 bases, with 9 bases separating them. CDR3 sequence: CACDCLGTDKLIF. CDR3 nucleotide sequence: TGTGCCTGTGACTGTCTGGGGACCGATAAACTCATCTTT.

In its sample, this clone was seen a few times. With only one base between it and a far larger clone, this is likely a read error. Other DNA variants within this sample encode the same CDR3. The rearrangement links TRDV2 to TRDJ1; 8 nucleotides match TRDD3. TCRdb carries no J gene annotation; the J gene was assigned here by matching the DNA with germline. The CDR3 has 17 residues. After removal of 7 bases from V and 1 base from J, the junction contained 16 bases not matched to a gene. Germline V gives CDR1 GEAIGNYY, CDR2 EKD. The CDR3 region is CACDGRIPGGPTDKLIF. The CDR3, as DNA: TGTGCCTGCGACGGAAGAATCCCTGGGGGACCCACCGATAAACTCATCTTT.

Notes on this clone: This likely reflects a read error, since a far larger clone is one base away. This CDR3 is also generated by other DNA sequences in the sample. This rearrangement joins TRDV1 to TRDJ1; 10 bases agree with TRDD3. The J gene, missing from TCRdb, was assigned here through DNA to germline matching. The germline CDR1 and CDR2 sequences are TSWWSYY and QGS. The CDR3 runs to 20 residues. The CDR3 spells CALGELRPDWGIKYTDKLIF. The DNA for the CDR3 is TGTGCTCTTGGGGAACTACGACCAGACTGGGGGATCAAGTACACTGATAAACTCATCTTT.

A few counts support this clone. TCRdb's protein, taken from a much larger clone, differs from this DNA's translation at residue 15, likely owing to a read error; the protein displayed comes from the DNA. V usage is TRDV2 and J usage is TRDJ1, with TRDD3 matching 9 bases. The J gene comes from matching the DNA to germline here; TCRdb lacks it. Losses at the gene ends were 3 bases for V and 0 bases for J; bases not matched to a gene: 31. Per germline, CDR1 GEAIGNYY and CDR2 EKD. The CDR3 contains 24 residues. The CDR3 loop is CACDPLGFDGTGGLGIRYTDKLIF. The CDR3 DNA follows: TGTGCCTGTGACCCCCTCGGTTTTGATGGTACTGGGGGACTCGGAATAAGGTACACCGATAAACTCATCTTT.

This clone was seen repeatedly, ten times or more. V and J are TRDV1 and TRDJ3; D is undetermined. Trimming pared 1 base from V and 5 bases from J, leaving 30 bases between. The CDR3 is 23 residues long. CDR1 is TSWWSYY and CDR2 is QGS in the germline V gene. CDR3 region: CALGEPPFSGTEGHPRDTRQMFF. The CDR3 coding sequence is TGTGCTCTTGGGGAACCCCCCTTTTCGGGAACTGAAGGACACCCCCGGGACACCCGACAGATGTTTTTC.

This clone was seen repeatedly, ten times or more. TCRdb's protein, taken from a much larger clone, differs from this DNA's translation at residue 11, likely owing to a read error; the protein displayed comes from the DNA. No J gene call was made, and the V gene is TRDV2; the table assigns TRDD3, which was not confirmed against the DNA. The CDR3 runs 13 residues. Germline V gene lookup returns CDR1 GEAIGNYY and CDR2 EKD. The CDR3 region has the DNA TGTGCCTGTGACCGTCTGGGGACCGATAAACCCATCTTT. Translating gives CACDRLGTDKPIF.

This clone was counted only a few times. With a far larger clone one base away, a read error is the likely cause. The sample carries other DNA sequences with the same CDR3. CDR3 in DNA: TGTGCCTGTGACACTATAAGGGGGAGCCCTACCTTTCACGCTTTGACAGCGCAACTCTTCTTT. Its protein is CACDTIRGSPTFHALTAQLFF. This chain connects TRDV2 to TRDJ2; maybe TRDD3 (6 bases). This CDR3 has 21 amino acids. The germline CDR1 and CDR2 sequences are GEAIGNYY and EKD.

This clone was detected a few times. This likely came from a read error, as a far larger clone is one base away. The sample has other DNA sequences that encode this CDR3 too. This chain links TRDV2 with TRDJ1, with 8 bases that match TRDD3. TCRdb gives no J gene; it was assigned here by matching the DNA to germline. The CDR3 has 17 residues. V lost 4 bases and J lost 1; bases outside the gene matches: 13. Per germline, CDR1 GEAIGNYY and CDR2 EKD. As DNA, the CDR3 is TGTGCCTGTGATGGAAGAATCCCTGGGGGACCCACCGATAAACTCATCTTT. It yields the protein CACDGRIPGGPTDKLIF.

This clone was found a few times. A read error is the likely source, as a far larger clone sits one nucleotide away. This same CDR3 is encoded by further DNA sequences in the sample. The chain links TRDV1 to TRDJ1; 8 nucleotides align to TRDD3. TCRdb does not report a J gene; here it was assigned by matching the DNA to germline references. In germline, CDR1 is TSWWSYY, CDR2 QGS. CDR3 length equals 19 residues. The CDR3 region is CALGELSYQGDSYTDKLIF. CDR3 nucleotide sequence: TGTGCTCTTGGTGAACTATCCTACCAGGGGGATAGCTACACCGATAAACTCATCTTT.

This clone was detected only a few times. The protein TCRdb lists belongs to a much larger clone and differs from this DNA's translation at residue 3, which points to a read error; the protein shown is made from the DNA. The chain has TRDV2 and TRDJ2; 9 bases are a match to TRDD3. No J gene was available from TCRdb, and it was assigned here by a germline match of the DNA. The CDR3 consists of 14 residues. CDR1 is GEAIGNYY and CDR2 is EKD in the germline V gene. CDR3 coding DNA: TGTGCCCGTGACACTGGGGGATTGACAGCACAACTCTTCTTT. This codes for CARDTGGLTAQLFF.

The chain uses TRDV1 and TRDJ1; perhaps TRDD2 as D (6 bases). Here the J gene came from matching the DNA to germline, since TCRdb omits it. The germline V gene encodes CDR1 TSWWSYY and CDR2 QGS. The CDR3 sequence is 24 residues long. V gave up 4 bases and J gave up 0 bases, with 39 bases separating them. Written as DNA, the CDR3 is TGTGCTCTTGGGGTGACGGGCGGTCCTACACGCCGGGGACCCTTGAAAGGGTACACCGATAAACTCATCTTT. This encodes CALGVTGGPTRRGPLKGYTDKLIF.

A word on this clone: A read error is the likely source, as a far larger clone sits one nucleotide away. This CDR3 is also generated by other DNA sequences in the sample. This chain links TRDV1 with TRDJ1; D not resolved. This CDR3 is 16 amino acids long. Germline loops: CDR1 TSWWSYY, CDR2 QGS. Trimming shortened V by 3 bases and J by 0 bases, and 14 bases separated the two germline ends. The CDR3 region is CALGDPSRRYTDKLIF. The CDR3 DNA reads as TGTGCTCTTGGGGATCCCTCCCGACGGTACACCGATAAACTCATCTTT.

This clone was detected a few times. With only one base between it and a far larger clone, this is likely a read error. The same CDR3 also results from other DNA sequences found in this sample. The chain couples TRDV2 to TRDJ1; 7 bases map to TRDD3. The J gene was missing in TCRdb and was found by matching the end of the DNA to germline. CDR3 length: 16 residues. CDR1 is GEAIGNYY and CDR2 is EKD in the germline V gene. CDR3 residues: CACDTIGGSATDKLIF. DNA for the CDR3: TGTGCCTGTGACACCATCGGGGGATCTGCCACCGACAAACTCATCTTT.